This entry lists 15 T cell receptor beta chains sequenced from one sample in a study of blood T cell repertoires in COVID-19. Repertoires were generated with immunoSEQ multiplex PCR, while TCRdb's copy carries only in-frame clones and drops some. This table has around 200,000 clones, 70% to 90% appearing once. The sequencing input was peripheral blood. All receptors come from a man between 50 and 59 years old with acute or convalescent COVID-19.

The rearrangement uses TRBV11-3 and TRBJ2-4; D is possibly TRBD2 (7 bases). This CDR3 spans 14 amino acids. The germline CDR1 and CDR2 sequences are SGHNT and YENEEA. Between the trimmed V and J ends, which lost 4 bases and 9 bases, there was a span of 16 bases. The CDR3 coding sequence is TGTGCCAGCAGCTCCCATGGGGGCGGGGGCATTCAGTACTTC. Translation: CASSSHGGGGIQYF.

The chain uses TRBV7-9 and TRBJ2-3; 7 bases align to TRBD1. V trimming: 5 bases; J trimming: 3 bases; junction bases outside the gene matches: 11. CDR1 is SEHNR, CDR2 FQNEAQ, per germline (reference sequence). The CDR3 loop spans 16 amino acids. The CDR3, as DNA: TGTGCCAGCAGCCTAACCGGATCGACAGGGACAGATACGCAGTATTTT. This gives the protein CASSLTGSTGTDTQYF.

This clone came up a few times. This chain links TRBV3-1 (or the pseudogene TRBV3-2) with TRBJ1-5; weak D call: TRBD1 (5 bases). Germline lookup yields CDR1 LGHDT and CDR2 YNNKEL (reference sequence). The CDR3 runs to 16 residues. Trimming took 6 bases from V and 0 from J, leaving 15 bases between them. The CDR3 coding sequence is TGTGCCAGCAGTTTTAGCGGGGGGACTAGCAATCAGCCCCAGCATTTT. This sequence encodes CASSFSGGTSNQPQHF.

CDR3 sequence reads: CASSESGTASYEQYF. For the CDR3, the DNA is TGCGCCAGCAGTGAGTCCGGGACAGCGTCCTACGAGCAGTACTTC. The J gene is TRBJ2-7, the V gene TRBV10-2; the match to TRBD1 covers 7 bases. This CDR3 is built from 15 residues. The V gene's germline CDR1 is WSHSY and CDR2 SAAADI. V was pared by 0 bases and J by 1 base, with 3 bases of the junction left unmatched.

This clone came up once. The CDR3 DNA reads TGCAGCGTAACCCCGGGACAGGGTCCCGGGCGGGGTTATGGCTACACCTTC. The encoded protein is CSVTPGQGPGRGYGYTF. This chain connects TRBV29-1 to TRBJ1-2; 9 nucleotides line up with TRBD1. Germline CDR1 and CDR2: SQVTM and ANQGSEA. With V trimmed by 6 bases and J by 5 bases, 19 bases remained unmatched. The CDR3 loop spans 17 amino acids.

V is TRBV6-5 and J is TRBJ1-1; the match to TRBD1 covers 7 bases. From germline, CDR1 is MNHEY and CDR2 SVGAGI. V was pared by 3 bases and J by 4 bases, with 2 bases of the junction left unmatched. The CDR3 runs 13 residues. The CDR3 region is CASSYQGGTEAFF. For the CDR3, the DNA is TGTGCCAGCAGTTATCAGGGGGGCACTGAAGCTTTCTTT.

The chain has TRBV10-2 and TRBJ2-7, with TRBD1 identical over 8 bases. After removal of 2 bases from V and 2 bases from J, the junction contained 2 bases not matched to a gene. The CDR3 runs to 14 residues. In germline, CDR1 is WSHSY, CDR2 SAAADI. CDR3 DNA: TGCGCCAGCAGTGAGCCACAGGGGGCCTACGAGCAGTACTTC. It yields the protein CASSEPQGAYEQYF.

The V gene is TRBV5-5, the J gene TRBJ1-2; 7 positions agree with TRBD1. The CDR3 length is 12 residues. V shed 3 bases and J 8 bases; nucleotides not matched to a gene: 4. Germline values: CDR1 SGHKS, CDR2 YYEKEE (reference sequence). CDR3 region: CASSSHRGGYTF. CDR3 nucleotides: TGTGCCAGCAGCTCCCACAGGGGAGGCTACACCTTC.

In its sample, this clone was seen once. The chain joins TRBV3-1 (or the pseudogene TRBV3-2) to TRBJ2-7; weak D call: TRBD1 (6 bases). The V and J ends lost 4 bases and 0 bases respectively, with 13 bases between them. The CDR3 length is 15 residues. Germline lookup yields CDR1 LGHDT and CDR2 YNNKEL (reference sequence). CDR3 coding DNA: TGTGCCAGCAGCCTTTCGGGACAAAGCTCCTACGAGCAGTACTTC. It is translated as CASSLSGQSSYEQYF.

The DNA of the CDR3 is TGCAGCGTTCAGGGGACCCTGAACACCGGGGAGCTGTTTTTT. Encoded protein: CSVQGTLNTGELFF. V is TRBV29-1 and J is TRBJ2-2, with a weak D call TRBD1 (6 bases). The germline V gene encodes CDR1 SQVTM and CDR2 ANQGSEA. CDR3 length: 14 amino acids. The ends were cut back, 5 bases at V and 1 base at J, with 11 bases in the middle.

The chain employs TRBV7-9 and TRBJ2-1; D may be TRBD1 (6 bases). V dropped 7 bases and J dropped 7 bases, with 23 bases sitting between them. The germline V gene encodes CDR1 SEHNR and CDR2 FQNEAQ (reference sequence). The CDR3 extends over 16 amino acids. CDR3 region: CASTDRQDGLGNEQFF. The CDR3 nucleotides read TGTGCCAGCACCGACCGACAGGACGGTCTTGGGAATGAGCAGTTCTTC.

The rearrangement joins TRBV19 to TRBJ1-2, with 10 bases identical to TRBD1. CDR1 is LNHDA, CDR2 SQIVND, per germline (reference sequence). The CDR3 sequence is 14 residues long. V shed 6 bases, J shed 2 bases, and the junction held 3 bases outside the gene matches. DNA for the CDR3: TGTGCCAGTAGGAAGGGACAGGGGAACTATGGCTACACCTTC. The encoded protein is CASRKGQGNYGYTF.

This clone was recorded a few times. In nucleotides, the CDR3 is TGCAGTGCTAGTCAGGGAAGGAAGAATCAGCCCCAGCATTTT. It translates to CSASQGRKNQPQHF. The chain has TRBV20-1 and TRBJ1-5, with D possibly matching TRBD1 (5 bases). CDR3 length equals 14 residues. Per the germline V gene, CDR1 is DFQATT and CDR2 is SNEGSKA (reference sequence). Trimming pared 3 bases from V and 4 bases from J, leaving 13 bases between.

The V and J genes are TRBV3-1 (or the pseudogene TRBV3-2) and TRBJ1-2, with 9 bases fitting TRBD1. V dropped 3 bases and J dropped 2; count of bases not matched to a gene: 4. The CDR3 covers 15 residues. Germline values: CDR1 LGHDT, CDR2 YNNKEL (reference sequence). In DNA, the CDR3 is TGTGCCAGCAGCCATGGGACAGGGAACAACTATGGCTACACCTTC. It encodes CASSHGTGNNYGYTF.

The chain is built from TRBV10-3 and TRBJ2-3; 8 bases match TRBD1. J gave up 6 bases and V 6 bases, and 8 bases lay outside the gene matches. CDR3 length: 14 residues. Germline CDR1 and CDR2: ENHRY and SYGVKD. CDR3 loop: CAISGQGGGDTQYF. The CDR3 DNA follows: TGTGCCATCAGCGGACAGGGAGGCGGCGATACGCAGTATTTT.